This TCR beta chain was sequenced for a study of T-cell reconstitution after alpha-beta-depleted transplantation in children. Study-wide findings and caveats: Surviving recipient T cells and thymic progenitors underlay high day-60 TCRbeta diversity in some patients. As was reported, about two months after transplant, alpha-beta T cells came from several hundred expanded graft clones.

The table lists this clonotype with many counts. Its antigen is unknown. CDR3 length: 19 amino acids. The junction had 13 bases not matched to a gene; V was cut back by 3 bases and J by 1 base. Germline CDR1 SGDLS, CDR2 YYNGEE. Unique molecular identifiers were incorporated during preparation of the TCRbeta library. TCRdb re-derived calls from the PCR reads in MiXCR, one entry per CDR3 protein. Here the sample spans around 270,000 distinct CDR3 sequences, roughly a tenth being singletons. The sequenced sample was PBMCs, obtained before TCRalphabeta/CD19-depleted stem cell transplant. The V call is TRBV9, the J call TRBJ2-3, with 11 bases aligning to TRBD2. This TCR came from a boy in the first two years of life with acute myeloid leukemia, due to receive a stem cell transplant. The CDR3 coding sequence is TGTGCCAGCAGCGCGGGACAGAAGGGACTAGCGGAGCGCACAGATACGCAGTATTTT. This translates into CASSAGQKGLAERTDTQYF.